Listed below are T cell receptor beta chains from one sample, sequenced in a study of shared clonotypes between healthy human individuals. Profiled with immunoSEQ multiplex PCR; TCRdb holds only in-frame clones, not every one. The profile shows roughly 850,000 clones, approximately 97% of them singletons. The sequencing input was naive CD8+ T cells sorted from blood. All receptors derive from a man under 40 in good health. Both conserved end residues are part of each CDR3. The D gene is left open where the match is weak. A clone size is listed for some rows: how often the clone was seen (once, few, many), or a class if it is expanded.

V	size	J	D	DNA	CDR3
TRBV10-1	-	TRBJ2-2	-	TGCGCCAGCGGGGATAGCGGAAACACCGGGGAGCTGTTTTTT	CASGDSGNTGELFF
TRBV25-1	-	TRBJ1-4	TRBD1	TGTGCCAGCAGCCCCCCCGGGACAGGGGTGGGTGAACTGTTTTTT	CASSPPGTGVGELFF
TRBV10-3	once	TRBJ2-2	-	TGTGCCATCAGTGGTGGAGGGACTAACACCGGGGAGCTGTTTTTT	CAISGGGTNTGELFF
TRBV29-1	-	TRBJ2-1	TRBD2	TGCAGCGTTGAGGGTACCGTGAGTAGCGGGAAGAGCTCCTACAATGAGCAGTTCTTC	CSVEGTVSSGKSSYNEQFF
TRBV25-1	once	TRBJ2-3	-	TGTGCCAGCATGGCCCCACAGCTGGGGGCCGCCACAGATACGCAGTATTTT	CASMAPQLGAATDTQYF
TRBV6-4	once	TRBJ2-7	-	TGTGCCAGCAGACCATCATGGATTTCCTCCTACGAGCAGTACTTC	CASRPSWISSYEQYF
TRBV2	-	TRBJ2-7	-	TGTGCCAGCAGTGAAGATTCTGGGACCTCCTACGAGCAGTACTTC	CASSEDSGTSYEQYF
TRBV11-2	-	TRBJ2-7	TRBD1	TGTGCCAGCAGCTTCTCGACAGGGACCCCCTACGAGCAGTACTTC	CASSFSTGTPYEQYF
TRBV6-1	-	TRBJ2-1	-	TGTGCCAGCAGTAATCAGTGGGAAAGGGGCAATGAGCAGTTCTTC	CASSNQWERGNEQFF
TRBV19	once	TRBJ2-1	-	TGTGCCAGTAGTAACACTGGAACCTACAATGAGCAGTTCTTC	CASSNTGTYNEQFF
TRBV2	-	TRBJ1-5	TRBD1	TGTGCCAGCAGCCCCGGACAGGGCCACAATCAGCCCCAGCATTTT	CASSPGQGHNQPQHF
TRBV9	-	TRBJ1-1	-	TGTGCCAGCAGCGTACAGGGAGGGGACACTGAAGCTTTCTTT	CASSVQGGDTEAFF
TRBV2	-	TRBJ2-3	-	TGTGCCAGCAGTCCCCCGGGACAAGCAGATACGCAGTATTTT	CASSPPGQADTQYF